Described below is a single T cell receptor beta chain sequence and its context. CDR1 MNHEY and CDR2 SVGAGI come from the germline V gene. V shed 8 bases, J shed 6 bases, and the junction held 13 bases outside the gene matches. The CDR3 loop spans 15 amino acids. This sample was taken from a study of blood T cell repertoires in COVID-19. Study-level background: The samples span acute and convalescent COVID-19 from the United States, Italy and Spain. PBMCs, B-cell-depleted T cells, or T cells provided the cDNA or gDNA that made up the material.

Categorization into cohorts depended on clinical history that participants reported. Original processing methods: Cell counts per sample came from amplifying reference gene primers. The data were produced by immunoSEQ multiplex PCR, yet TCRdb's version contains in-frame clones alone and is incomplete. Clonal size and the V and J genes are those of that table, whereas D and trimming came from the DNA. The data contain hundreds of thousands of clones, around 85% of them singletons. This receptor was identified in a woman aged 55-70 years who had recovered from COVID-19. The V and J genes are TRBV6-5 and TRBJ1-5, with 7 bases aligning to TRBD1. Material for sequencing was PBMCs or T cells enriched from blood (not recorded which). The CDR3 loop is CASLYDDRAGQPQHF. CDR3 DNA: TGTGCCAGCCTATACGATGACAGGGCAGGTCAGCCCCAGCATTTT.